One and the same sample provided the 19 T cell receptor beta chains below, sequenced in a study of OX40 agonist ivuxolimab in advanced cancers. Data came from immunoSEQ multiplex PCR; TCRdb stores just in-frame clones and leaves some out. This table has tens of thousands of clones, roughly nine tenths appearing once. Sample: CD4+ or CD8+ T cells sorted from blood, taken in a trial of the OX40 agonist ivuxolimab. Every receptor here comes from an adult with an advanced solid tumor such as melanoma, head and neck, liver or kidney cancer.

The chain carries TRBV4-3 and TRBJ2-6, with 10 bases lining up with TRBD1. Germline V CDR1 and CDR2: LGHNA, YSLEER. The CDR3 runs to 18 residues. V lost 1 base and J lost 2; bases outside the gene matches: 5. As DNA, the CDR3 is TGCGCCAGCAGCCAAGCCGCGGGGACAGGGGCTGGGGCCAACGTCCTGACTTTC. Encoded protein: CASSQAAGTGAGANVLTF.

The chain uses TRBV6-6 and TRBJ1-5, with a possible D match to TRBD1 (5 bases). Trimming took off 7 bases at V and 5 bases at J, with 21 bases between the two ends. Germline CDR1 and CDR2: MNHNY and SVGAGI (reference sequence). This CDR3 has 16 amino acids. This CDR3 is CASTPPGQGMDQPQHF. CDR3 sequence (DNA): TGTGCCAGCACCCCCCCGGGTCAGGGAATGGATCAGCCCCAGCATTTT.

The CDR3 DNA reads TGTGCCAGCACTAAGGTGGGGCGCCTTCCTGGCTACACCTTC. Residues: CASTKVGRLPGYTF. V is TRBV28 and J is TRBJ1-2; maybe TRBD1 (5 bases). This CDR3 has 14 amino acids. Trimming removed 7 bases from V and 7 bases from J, with 19 bases in between. CDR1 MDHEN and CDR2 SYDVKM come from the germline V gene.

This chain connects TRBV28 to TRBJ2-4; 7 bases map to TRBD1. The V and J ends lost 5 bases and 2 bases, in that order; junction bases with no gene match: 9. The CDR3 covers 16 residues. Per germline, CDR1 MDHEN and CDR2 SYDVKM. Here the CDR3 DNA reads TGTGCCAGCAGTGTTCTAGGGGGCGCGTCCAAAAACATTCAGTACTTC. As protein: CASSVLGGASKNIQYF.

The chain combines TRBV9 with TRBJ1-2; possible D gene TRBD1, 5 bases. Germline-derived CDR1 and CDR2 are SGDLS and YYNGEE. This CDR3 spans 15 amino acids. Trimming removed 0 bases at V and 7 bases at J, with 16 bases between. In DNA, the CDR3 is TGTGCCAGCAGCGTAGAGGGGTCTTCCCTCCGTGGCTACACCTTC. Translated, it gives CASSVEGSSLRGYTF.

The J gene is TRBJ2-5, the V gene TRBV29-1; 8 bases align to TRBD1. Looked up from germline, CDR1 is SQVTM and CDR2 is ANQGSEA. V dropped 6 bases and J dropped 3; count of bases not matched to a gene: 3. The CDR3 is 12 residues long. CDR3 loop: CSVLQGEETQYF. In DNA, the CDR3 is TGCAGCGTCTTACAGGGGGAAGAGACCCAGTACTTC.

The chain uses TRBV18 and TRBJ2-2, with TRBD1 as a possible D gene (6 bases). This CDR3 spans 17 amino acids. Germline V lookup: CDR1 KGHSH, CDR2 LQKENI. V was trimmed by 6 bases and J by 3 bases, leaving 20 bases between them. The CDR3 loop reads CASSPRGNPTDTGELFF. The DNA for the CDR3 is TGTGCCAGCTCTCCCAGGGGCAACCCTACCGACACCGGGGAGCTGTTTTTT.

This sequence joins TRBV28 and TRBJ2-7; D remains ambiguous. The V gene's germline CDR1 is MDHEN and CDR2 SYDVKM. The CDR3 length is 11 residues. The germline V and J ends were trimmed by 1 base and 7 bases, with 5 bases remaining between them. The CDR3 sequence: CASSLFGEQYF. CDR3 DNA sequence: TGTGCCAGCAGTTTATTCGGGGAGCAGTACTTC.

CDR3 nucleotide sequence: TGTGCCATCAGTGAGACTGGGTATGGCTACACCTTC. Encoded protein: CAISETGYGYTF. This rearrangement joins TRBV10-3 to TRBJ1-2; the D is unclear. CDR3 length: 12 residues. V was trimmed by 2 bases and J by 5 bases, leaving 6 bases between them. Germline V lookup: CDR1 ENHRY, CDR2 SYGVKD.

This clone was seen just once. This chain joins TRBV7-8 and TRBJ1-2; a weak D match, TRBD1 (6 bases). CDR3 size: 19 residues. In germline, CDR1 is SGHVS, CDR2 FQNEAQ. The V end lost 8 bases, the J end lost 4 bases, and 32 bases lay between the germline ends. The CDR3 DNA reads as TGTGCCAGCGGCAAAAAGAGGGACACCGCCCGACCGTCCAGCTATGGCTACACCTTC. Translated: CASGKKRDTARPSSYGYTF.

V is TRBV9 and J is TRBJ2-1; 13 bases line up with TRBD2. The V and J ends lost 3 bases and 4 bases, in that order; junction bases with no gene match: 4. Germline V lookup: CDR1 SGDLS, CDR2 YYNGEE. CDR3 size: 16 residues. This chain's CDR3 is CASSAQTSGRYNEQFF. The CDR3 nucleotides read TGTGCCAGCAGCGCACAGACTAGCGGGAGGTACAATGAGCAGTTCTTC.

V is TRBV6-5 and J is TRBJ1-6, with a tentative D call TRBD1 (5 bases). This CDR3 comprises 16 residues. The V end was cut by 4 bases, the J end by 3 bases, with 13 bases between. Germline V gives CDR1 MNHEY, CDR2 SVGAGI. The CDR3 region is CASSSGFRDYNSPLHF. CDR3 bases: TGTGCCAGCAGTTCAGGGTTTCGGGACTATAATTCACCCCTCCACTTT.

The V gene is TRBV7-2, the J gene TRBJ1-2; D not resolved. Germline V CDR1 and CDR2: SGHTA, FQGNSA. This CDR3 comprises 15 residues. The germline V and J ends were trimmed by 1 base and 8 bases, with 17 bases remaining between them. The CDR3 protein is CASSLGLVAEGGYTF. CDR3 DNA sequence: TGTGCCAGCAGCTTAGGTCTCGTGGCGGAGGGAGGCTACACCTTC.

The chain has TRBV27 and TRBJ1-5, with no clear D. Germline V lookup: CDR1 MNHEY, CDR2 SMNVEV (reference sequence). V lost 10 bases and J 2 bases, leaving 24 bases between the germline ends. CDR3 length: 17 amino acids. The CDR3 here is CAIGLYLGFLGNQPQHF. The CDR3 bases are TGTGCCATCGGGCTTTACCTAGGGTTTTTGGGCAATCAGCCCCAGCATTTT.

The chain couples TRBV27 to TRBJ2-3, with 8 bases aligning to TRBD1. The CDR3 is 15 residues long. Germline lookup yields CDR1 MNHEY and CDR2 SMNVEV (reference sequence). V gave up 8 bases and J gave up 1 base; unmatched junction bases: 8. DNA for the CDR3: TGTGCCAGCTCCGAACCGGGACAGGGCACAGATACGCAGTATTTT. It encodes CASSEPGQGTDTQYF.

This chain joins TRBV18 and TRBJ1-1; D gene unclear. The V end was cut by 4 bases, the J end by 0 bases, with 6 bases between. CDR3 size: 13 residues. Looked up from germline, CDR1 is KGHSH and CDR2 is LQKENI. This CDR3 reads CASSQGLNTEAFF. CDR3 in DNA: TGTGCCAGCTCACAGGGTTTGAACACTGAAGCTTTCTTT.

V gene TRBV15 combines with J gene TRBJ1-3; D call uncertain. The CDR3 spans 15 residues. The V end was cut by 1 base, the J end by 4 bases, with 11 bases between. From germline, CDR1 is LNHNV and CDR2 YYDKDF (reference sequence). The CDR3 DNA follows: TGTGCCACCAGCAGAGCCAGGCTTTCGGGAAACACCATATATTTT. Its translation: CATSRARLSGNTIYF.

The J gene is TRBJ2-7, the V gene TRBV27; D possibly corresponds to TRBD1 (6 bases). The germline CDR1 and CDR2 sequences are MNHEY and SMNVEV (reference sequence). The CDR3 loop spans 13 amino acids. V was trimmed by 6 bases and J by 4 bases, leaving 13 bases between them. CDR3 DNA: TGTGCCAGCAGACGACCGACAGGTTACGAGCAGTACTTC. Translating it yields CASRRPTGYEQYF.

This chain joins TRBV7-8 and TRBJ1-2; 8 positions agree with TRBD1. Germline CDR1 is SGHVS and CDR2 is FQNEAQ. The CDR3 consists of 16 residues. Germline trimming cut 5 bases from V and 6 bases from J; bases unmatched to any gene: 14. The DNA of the CDR3 is TGTGCCAGCAGCACAGCCCGGACAGGGCACTTCGATGGCTACACCTTC. It encodes CASSTARTGHFDGYTF.